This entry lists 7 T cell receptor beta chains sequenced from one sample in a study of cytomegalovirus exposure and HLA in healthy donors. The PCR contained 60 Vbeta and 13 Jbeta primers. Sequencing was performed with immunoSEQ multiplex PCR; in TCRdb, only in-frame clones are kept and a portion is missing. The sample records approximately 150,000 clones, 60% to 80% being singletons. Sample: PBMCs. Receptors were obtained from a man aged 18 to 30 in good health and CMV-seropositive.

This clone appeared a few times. CDR3 region: CASSSGLVIHEQFF. In nucleotides, the CDR3 is TGTGCCAGCAGCTCGGGACTAGTCATTCATGAGCAGTTCTTC. The V and J genes are TRBV7-2 and TRBJ2-1; 8 nucleotides align to TRBD2. The germline gives CDR1 SGHTA, CDR2 FQGNSA. V was pared by 4 bases and J by 8 bases, with 7 bases of the junction left unmatched. The CDR3 has 14 residues.

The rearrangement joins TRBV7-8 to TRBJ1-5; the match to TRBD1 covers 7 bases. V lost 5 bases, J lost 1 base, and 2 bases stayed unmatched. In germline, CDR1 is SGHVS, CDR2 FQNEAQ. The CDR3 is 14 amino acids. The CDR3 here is CASSQTGSNQPQHF. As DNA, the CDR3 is TGTGCCAGCAGCCAGACAGGGAGCAATCAGCCCCAGCATTTT.

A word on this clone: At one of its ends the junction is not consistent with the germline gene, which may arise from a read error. CDR3 nucleotides: TGTGCCCGCAGTTTAGGTCCAGGACAGGGCTCCTACGAGCAGTACTTC. The encoded protein is CARSLGPGQGSYEQYF. V usage is TRBV27 and J usage is TRBJ2-7; TRBD1 matches 8 bases. The CDR3 totals 16 residues. The germline V gene encodes CDR1 MNHEY and CDR2 SMNVEV (reference sequence).

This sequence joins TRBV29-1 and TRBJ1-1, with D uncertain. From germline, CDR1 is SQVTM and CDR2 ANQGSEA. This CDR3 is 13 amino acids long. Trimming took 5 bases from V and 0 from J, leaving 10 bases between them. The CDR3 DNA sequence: TGCAGCGTTTTAACAGTCATGAACACTGAAGCTTTCTTT. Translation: CSVLTVMNTEAFF.

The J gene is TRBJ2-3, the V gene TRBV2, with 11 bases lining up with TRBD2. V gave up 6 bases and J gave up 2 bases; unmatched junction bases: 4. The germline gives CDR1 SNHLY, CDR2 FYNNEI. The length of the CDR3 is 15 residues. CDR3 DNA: TGTGCCAGCAGGGTGGGACTAGCGGCCACAGATACGCAGTATTTT. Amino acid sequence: CASRVGLAATDTQYF.

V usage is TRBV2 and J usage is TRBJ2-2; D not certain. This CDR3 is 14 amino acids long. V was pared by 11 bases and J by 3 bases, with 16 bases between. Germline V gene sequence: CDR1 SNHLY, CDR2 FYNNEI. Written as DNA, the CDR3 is TGTGCCTCACAGACGCCAGTGGACACCGGGGAGCTGTTTTTT. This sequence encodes CASQTPVDTGELFF.

The CDR3 region has the DNA TGTGCCAGCAGTCGCGGTTTCTCTAGCACAGATACGCAGTATTTT. The encoded protein is CASSRGFSSTDTQYF. V is TRBV5-6 and J is TRBJ2-3, with D unclear. V lost 5 bases to trimming and J lost 0 bases, with 13 bases between them. Germline CDR1 is SGHDT and CDR2 is YYEEEE. The length of the CDR3 is 15 residues. The variable domain in full, with the rest retrieved from reference TRBV5-6 and TRBJ2-3, is DAGVTQSPTHLIKTRGQQVTLRCSPKSGHDTVSWYQQALGQGPQFIFQYYEEEERQRGNFPDRFSGHQFPNYSSELNVNALLLGDSALYLCASSRGFSSTDTQYFGPGTRLTVL.